A selection of T cell receptor beta chains follows, all from one sample in a study of OX40 agonist ivuxolimab in advanced cancers. Profiling relied on immunoSEQ multiplex PCR, and the TCRdb table lists in-frame clones only, not all of them. In the table there are about 13,000 clones, approximately 84% of which are singletons. The specimen was CD4+ or CD8+ T cells sorted from blood, collected in a trial of the OX40 agonist ivuxolimab. The source is an adult with an advanced solid tumor such as melanoma, head and neck, liver or kidney cancer. Both conserved end residues are part of each CDR3. Each record gives: clone size, V gene, D gene, J gene, CDR3 DNA, CDR3 protein. D genes are given only for firm matches. Size is stated for part of the rows, as once, few or many counts, or as a class when the clone is expanded.

-	TRBV7-9	-	TRBJ2-7	TGTGCCAGCAGCTCAGTACGGTCGGGGGCCCACTACGAGCAGTACTTC	CASSSVRSGAHYEQYF
-	TRBV6-4	-	TRBJ2-1	TGTGCCAGCGCAGGGACGTCGAGGGATGAGCAGTTCTTC	CASAGTSRDEQFF
-	TRBV9	TRBD1	TRBJ1-2	TGTGCCAGCAGCGTCCCAGGGGGAGGGTATGGCTACACCTTC	CASSVPGGGYGYTF
few	TRBV9	-	TRBJ2-2	TGTGCCAGCAGCTCGTACCCTGAGGCCCCTGGGGAGCTGTTTTTT	CASSSYPEAPGELFF
-	TRBV2	TRBD2	TRBJ2-7	TGTGCCGCCGGGAGGTACGAGCAGTACTTC	CAAGRYEQYF
-	TRBV4-1	-	TRBJ2-1	TGCGCCAGCAGCCAAGACTACGCGTCGGCCAATGAGCAGTTCTTC	CASSQDYASANEQFF
-	TRBV6-6	-	TRBJ2-7	TGTGCCAGCAGTTACCCTGGCGGAGTGGATGAGCAGTACTTC	CASSYPGGVDEQYF
-	TRBV6-6	-	TRBJ2-3	TGTGCCAGCACCCGTCGGGGCTATTCCACAGATACGCAGTATTTT	CASTRRGYSTDTQYF
-	TRBV5-1	TRBD2	TRBJ2-5	TGCGCCAGCAGCTTGAGCGGGGGGGCCCGGGAGACCCAGTACTTC	CASSLSGGARETQYF
-	TRBV23-1	TRBD2	TRBJ2-5	TGCGCCAGCAGTCAATCGTGGCGGGGGGCCGCCTATTTAGAAGAGACCCAGTACTTC	CASSQSWRGAAYLEETQYF
once	TRBV7-8	TRBD2	TRBJ2-1	TGTGCCAGCACCCTAGCGGGGGCCTACAATGAGCAGTTCTTC	CASTLAGAYNEQFF
medium-sized	TRBV7-9	TRBD1	TRBJ1-4	TGTGCCAGCAGCGGACAGGGTTTCGCTGAAAAACTGTTTTTT	CASSGQGFAEKLFF
-	TRBV5-6	TRBD1	TRBJ1-1	TGTGCCAGCAGCCTATGGGGCAGGGGGCTAATTCCATCACAAGCTTTCTTT	CASSLWGRGLIPSQAFF
-	TRBV7-8	TRBD2	TRBJ2-1	TGTGCCAGCAGCTTAGAGGCGGGAGGACTCTACAATGAGCAGTTCTTC	CASSLEAGGLYNEQFF
-	TRBV10-3	-	TRBJ2-1	TGTGCCATAACCGGGACCTACCCCAATGAGCAGTTCTTC	CAITGTYPNEQFF
-	TRBV27	-	TRBJ2-5	TGTGCCAGCAGTTTACAGGCTAGCAGTATCGAGACCCAGTACTTC	CASSLQASSIETQYF
-	TRBV27	-	TRBJ2-5	TGTGCCAGCAGCCCCTACGAGGGAGGAGAGACCCAGTACTTC	CASSPYEGGETQYF
-	TRBV28	-	TRBJ1-2	TGTGCCAGCAGTTTCAACAGGGAGGAGGATGGCTACACCTTC	CASSFNREEDGYTF
-	TRBV27	-	TRBJ2-5	TGTGCCAGCAGTTTACAGGGTGGAGAGACCCAGTACTTC	CASSLQGGETQYF
-	TRBV21-1	-	TRBJ2-7	TGTGCCAGCAGCACGGCGGGGACGAACGAGCAGTACTTC	CASSTAGTNEQYF
few	TRBV6-5	-	TRBJ2-2	TGTGCCAGCAGTTACTCATGGATGTGGAGCACCGGGGAGCTGTTTTTT	CASSYSWMWSTGELFF
-	TRBV5-3	-	TRBJ1-2	TGTGCCAGAAGCTTCCCGCGATTGGGGCTGTTCGACTATGGCTACACCTTC	CARSFPRLGLFDYGYTF
-	TRBV7-9	-	TRBJ2-2	TGTGCCAGCAGCTTACAGGGGAAGACCGGGGAGCTGTTTTTT	CASSLQGKTGELFF
-	TRBV7-9	-	TRBJ1-2	TGTGCCAGCAGCTTAGGGGGGGCGCACGGCTACACCTTC	CASSLGGAHGYTF
few	TRBV6-5	-	TRBJ1-1	TGTGCCACCCTACGTAACACTGAAGCTTTCTTT	CATLRNTEAFF
-	TRBV7-3	TRBD2	TRBJ2-1	TGTGCCAGCAGCCCCGGGAGGAGCTCCTACAATGAGCAGTTCTTC	CASSPGRSSYNEQFF
-	TRBV5-1	-	TRBJ2-5	TGCGCCAGCAGCTCCCGGGACACCGGCCAAGAGACCCAGTACTTC	CASSSRDTGQETQYF
-	TRBV4-2	TRBD1	TRBJ1-5	TGTGCCAGCAGCCAAGGGACAGGGTATCGACAGCCCCAGCATTTT	CASSQGTGYRQPQHF
few	TRBV29-1	-	TRBJ1-1	TGCAGCGTTGAATTACAGGGAGTAGCTTTCTTT	CSVELQGVAFF
-	TRBV6-1	TRBD1	TRBJ1-1	TGTGCCAGCAGGGGGACAGGGAGGACTGAAGCTTTCTTT	CASRGTGRTEAFF
-	TRBV25-1	-	TRBJ2-6	TGTGCCAGCCTTCGAGAGGGGGCCAACGTCCTGACTTTC	CASLREGANVLTF
-	TRBV28	-	TRBJ1-4	TGTGCCAGCAGTTTTCGTACAGGGTGGGGTGAAAAACTGTTTTTT	CASSFRTGWGEKLFF